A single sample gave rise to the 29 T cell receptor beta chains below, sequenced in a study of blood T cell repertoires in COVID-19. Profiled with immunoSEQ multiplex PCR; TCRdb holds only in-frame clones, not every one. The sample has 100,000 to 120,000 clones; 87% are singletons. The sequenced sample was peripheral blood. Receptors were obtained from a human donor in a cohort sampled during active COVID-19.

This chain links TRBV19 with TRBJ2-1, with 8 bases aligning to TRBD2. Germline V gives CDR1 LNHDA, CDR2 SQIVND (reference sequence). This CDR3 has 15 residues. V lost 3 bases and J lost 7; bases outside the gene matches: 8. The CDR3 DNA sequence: TGTGCCAGTAGTATTCCGGGCGGGAGGCGTAATGAGCAGTTCTTC. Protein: CASSIPGGRRNEQFF. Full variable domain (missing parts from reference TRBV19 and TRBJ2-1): DGGITQSPKYLFRKEGQNVTLSCEQNLNHDAMYWYRQDPGQGLRLIYYSQIVNDFQKGDIAEGYSVSREKKESFPLTVTSAQKNPTAFYLCASSIPGGRRNEQFFGPGTRLTVL.

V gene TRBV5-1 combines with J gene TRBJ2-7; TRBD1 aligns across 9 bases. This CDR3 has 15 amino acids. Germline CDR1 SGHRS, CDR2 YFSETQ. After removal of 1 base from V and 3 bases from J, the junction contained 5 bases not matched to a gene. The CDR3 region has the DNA TGCGCCAGCAGCTTGAGCTCGGGACAGGGCTACGAGCAGTACTTC. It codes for CASSLSSGQGYEQYF.

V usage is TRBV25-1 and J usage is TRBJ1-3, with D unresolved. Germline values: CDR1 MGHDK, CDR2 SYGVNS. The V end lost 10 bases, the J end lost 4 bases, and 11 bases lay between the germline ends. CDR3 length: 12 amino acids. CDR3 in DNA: TGTGCCACCGAGACAATAGGAAACACCATATATTTT. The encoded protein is CATETIGNTIYF.

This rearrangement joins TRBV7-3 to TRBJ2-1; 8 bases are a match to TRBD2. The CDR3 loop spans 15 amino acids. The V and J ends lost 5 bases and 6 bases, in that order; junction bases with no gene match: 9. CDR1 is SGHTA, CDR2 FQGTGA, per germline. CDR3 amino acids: CASSRGLAGSNEQFF. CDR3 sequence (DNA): TGTGCCAGCAGCCGTGGACTAGCAGGTTCCAATGAGCAGTTCTTC.

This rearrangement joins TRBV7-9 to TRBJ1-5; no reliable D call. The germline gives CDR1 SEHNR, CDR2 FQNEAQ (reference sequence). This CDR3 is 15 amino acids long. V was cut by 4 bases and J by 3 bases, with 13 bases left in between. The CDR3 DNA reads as TGTGCCAGCAGCTCCAGACACGAACCCAATCAGCCCCAGCATTTT. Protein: CASSSRHEPNQPQHF.

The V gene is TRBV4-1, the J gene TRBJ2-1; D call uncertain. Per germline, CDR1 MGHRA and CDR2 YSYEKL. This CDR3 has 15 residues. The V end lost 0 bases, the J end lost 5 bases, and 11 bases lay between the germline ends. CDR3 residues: CASSQDQADNNEQFF. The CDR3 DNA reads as TGCGCCAGCAGCCAAGATCAGGCAGATAACAATGAGCAGTTCTTC.

CDR3 in DNA: TGCGCCAGCAGCTTTTCTAGCGGGAACACCGGGGAGCTGTTTTTT. Its protein is CASSFSSGNTGELFF. The genes are TRBV5-1 and TRBJ2-2, with TRBD2 identical over 7 bases. Germline CDR1 and CDR2: SGHRS and YFSETQ. CDR3 length: 15 residues. V gave up 2 bases and J gave up 1 base; unmatched junction bases: 2.

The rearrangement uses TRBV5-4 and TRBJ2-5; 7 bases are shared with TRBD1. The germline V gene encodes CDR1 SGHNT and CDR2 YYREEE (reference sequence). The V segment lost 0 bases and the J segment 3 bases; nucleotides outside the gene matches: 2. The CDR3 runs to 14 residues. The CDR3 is CASSLGTGKETQYF. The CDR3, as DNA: TGTGCCAGCAGCTTGGGGACAGGAAAAGAGACCCAGTACTTC.

The CDR3 coding sequence is TGCGCCAGCTTCCCGGGACTAGCGGGAGTAAGGGAGACCCAGTACTTC. Encoded protein: CASFPGLAGVRETQYF. The chain joins TRBV5-1 to TRBJ2-5; 14 bases fit TRBD2. The CDR3 runs 16 residues. Trimming cost V 7 bases and J 5 bases; bases outside gene matches: 10. Germline CDR1 SGHRS, CDR2 YFSETQ.

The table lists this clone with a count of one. As DNA, the CDR3 is TGTGCCAGCAGTATATCGGGGAATCAGCCCCAGCATTTT. Its translation: CASSISGNQPQHF. The V and J genes are TRBV2 and TRBJ1-5; no definite D call. The V and J ends lost 5 bases and 4 bases respectively, with 9 bases between them. Germline CDR1 and CDR2: SNHLY and FYNNEI. The CDR3 totals 13 residues.

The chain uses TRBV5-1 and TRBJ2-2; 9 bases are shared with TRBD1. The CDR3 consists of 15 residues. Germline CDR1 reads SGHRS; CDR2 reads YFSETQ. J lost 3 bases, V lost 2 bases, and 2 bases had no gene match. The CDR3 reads CASSFRTGDTGELFF. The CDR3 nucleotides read TGCGCCAGCAGCTTCAGGACAGGGGACACCGGGGAGCTGTTTTTT.

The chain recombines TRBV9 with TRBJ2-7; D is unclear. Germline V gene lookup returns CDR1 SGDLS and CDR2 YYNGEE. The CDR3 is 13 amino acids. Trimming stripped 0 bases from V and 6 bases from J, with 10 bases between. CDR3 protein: CASSVVAGTEQYF. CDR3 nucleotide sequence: TGTGCCAGCAGCGTAGTGGCAGGAACCGAGCAGTACTTC. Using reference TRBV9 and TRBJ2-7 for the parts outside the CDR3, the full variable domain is DSGVTQTPKHLITATGQRVTLRCSPRSGDLSVYWYQQSLDQGLQFLIQYYNGEERAKGNILERFSAQQFPDLHSELNLSSLELGDSALYFCASSVVAGTEQYFGPGTRLTVT.

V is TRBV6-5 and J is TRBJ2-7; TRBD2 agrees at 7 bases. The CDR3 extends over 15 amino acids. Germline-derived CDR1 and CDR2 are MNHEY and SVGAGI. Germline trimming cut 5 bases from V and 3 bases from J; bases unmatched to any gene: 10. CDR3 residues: CASSKSTSAIYEQYF. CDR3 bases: TGTGCCAGCAGTAAAAGCACTAGCGCCATCTACGAGCAGTACTTC.

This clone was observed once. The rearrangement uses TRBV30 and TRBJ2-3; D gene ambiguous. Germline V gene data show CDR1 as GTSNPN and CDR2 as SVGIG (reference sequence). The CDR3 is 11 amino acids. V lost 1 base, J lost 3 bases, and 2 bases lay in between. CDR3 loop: CAWSATDTQYF. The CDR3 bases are TGTGCCTGGAGTGCAACAGATACGCAGTATTTT.

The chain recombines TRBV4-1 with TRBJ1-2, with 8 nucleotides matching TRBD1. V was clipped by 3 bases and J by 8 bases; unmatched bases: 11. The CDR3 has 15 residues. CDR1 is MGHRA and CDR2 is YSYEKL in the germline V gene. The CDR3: CASSHSGTGEKGYTF. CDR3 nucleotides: TGCGCCAGCAGCCATTCCGGGACAGGAGAAAAGGGCTACACCTTC.

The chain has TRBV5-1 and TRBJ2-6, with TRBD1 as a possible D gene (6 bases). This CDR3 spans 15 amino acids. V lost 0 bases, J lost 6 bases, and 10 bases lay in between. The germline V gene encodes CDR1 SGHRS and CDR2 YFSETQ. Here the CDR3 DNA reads TGCGCCAGCAGCTTGGCATCGGGACAGGCCAACGTCCTGACTTTC. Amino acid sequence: CASSLASGQANVLTF.

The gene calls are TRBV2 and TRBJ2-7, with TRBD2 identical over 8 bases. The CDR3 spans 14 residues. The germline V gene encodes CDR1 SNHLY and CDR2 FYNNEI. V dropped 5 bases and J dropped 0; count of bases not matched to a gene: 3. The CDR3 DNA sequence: TGTGCCAGCAGTACTAGCGGTAGCTCCTACGAGCAGTACTTC. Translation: CASSTSGSSYEQYF.

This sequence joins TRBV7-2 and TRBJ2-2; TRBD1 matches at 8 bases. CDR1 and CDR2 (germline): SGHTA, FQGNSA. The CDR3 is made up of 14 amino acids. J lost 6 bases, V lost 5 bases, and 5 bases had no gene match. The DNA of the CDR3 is TGTGCCAGCAGCCCGGACAGGGCGGCCGGGGAGCTGTTTTTT. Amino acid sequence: CASSPDRAAGELFF.

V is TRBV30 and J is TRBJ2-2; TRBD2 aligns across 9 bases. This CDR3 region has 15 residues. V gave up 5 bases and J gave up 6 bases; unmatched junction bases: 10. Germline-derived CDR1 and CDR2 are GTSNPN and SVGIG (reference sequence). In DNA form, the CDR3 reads TGTGCCTGGTCAACGGGGCTAGCGGGGCCCGGGGAGCTGTTTTTT. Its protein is CAWSTGLAGPGELFF. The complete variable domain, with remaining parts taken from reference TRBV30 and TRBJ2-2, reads SQTIHQWPATLVQPVGSPLSLECTVEGTSNPNLYWYRQAAGRGLQLLFYSVGIGQISSEVPQNLSASRPQDRQFILSSKKLLLSDSGFYLCAWSTGLAGPGELFFGEGSRLTVL.

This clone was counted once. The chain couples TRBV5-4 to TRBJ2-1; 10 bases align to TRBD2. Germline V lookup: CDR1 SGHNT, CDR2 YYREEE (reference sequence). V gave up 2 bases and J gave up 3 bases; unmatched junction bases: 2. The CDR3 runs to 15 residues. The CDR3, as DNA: TGTGCCAGCAGCTTTTCTAGCGGGGGCTACAATGAGCAGTTCTTC. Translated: CASSFSSGGYNEQFF.

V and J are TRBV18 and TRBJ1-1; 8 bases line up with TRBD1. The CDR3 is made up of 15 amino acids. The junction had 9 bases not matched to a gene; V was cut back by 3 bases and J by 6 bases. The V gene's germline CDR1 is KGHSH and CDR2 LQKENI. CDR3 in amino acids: CASSPLTGANSEAFF. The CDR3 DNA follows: TGTGCCAGCTCACCGTTGACAGGGGCAAACTCTGAAGCTTTCTTT.

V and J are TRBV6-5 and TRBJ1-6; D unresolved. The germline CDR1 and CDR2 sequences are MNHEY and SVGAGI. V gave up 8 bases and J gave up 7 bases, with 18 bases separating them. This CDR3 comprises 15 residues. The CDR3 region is CASHPEEAFNSPLHF. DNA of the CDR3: TGTGCCAGCCACCCAGAAGAGGCTTTCAATTCACCCCTCCACTTT.

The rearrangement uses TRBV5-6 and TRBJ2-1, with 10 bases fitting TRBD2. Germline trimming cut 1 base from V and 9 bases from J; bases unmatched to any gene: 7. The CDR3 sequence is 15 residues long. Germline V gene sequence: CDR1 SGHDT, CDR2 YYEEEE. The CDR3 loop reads CASSLISGRAIEQFF. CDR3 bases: TGTGCCAGCAGCTTGATCAGCGGGAGGGCCATTGAGCAGTTCTTC.

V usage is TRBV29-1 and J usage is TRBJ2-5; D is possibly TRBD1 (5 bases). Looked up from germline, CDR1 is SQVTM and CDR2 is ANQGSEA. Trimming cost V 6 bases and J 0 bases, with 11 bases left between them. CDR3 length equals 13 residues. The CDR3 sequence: CSVEPRDQETQYF. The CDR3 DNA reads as TGCAGCGTGGAACCCAGGGACCAAGAGACCCAGTACTTC.

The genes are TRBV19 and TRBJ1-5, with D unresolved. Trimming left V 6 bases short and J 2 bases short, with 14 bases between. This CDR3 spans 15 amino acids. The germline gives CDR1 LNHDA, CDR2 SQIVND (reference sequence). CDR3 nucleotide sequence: TGTGCCAGTAGGCAAATGGGCGCCGGCAATCAGCCCCAGCATTTT. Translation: CASRQMGAGNQPQHF. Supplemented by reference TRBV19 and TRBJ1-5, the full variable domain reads DGGITQSPKYLFRKEGQNVTLSCEQNLNHDAMYWYRQDPGQGLRLIYYSQIVNDFQKGDIAEGYSVSREKKESFPLTVTSAQKNPTAFYLCASRQMGAGNQPQHFGDGTRLSIL.

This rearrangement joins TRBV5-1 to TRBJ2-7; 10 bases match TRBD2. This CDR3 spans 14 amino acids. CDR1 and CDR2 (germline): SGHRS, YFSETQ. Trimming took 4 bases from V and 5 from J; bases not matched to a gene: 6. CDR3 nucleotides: TGCGCCAGCAGCCCGGGACTAGCGCCCCACGAGCAGTACTTC. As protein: CASSPGLAPHEQYF.

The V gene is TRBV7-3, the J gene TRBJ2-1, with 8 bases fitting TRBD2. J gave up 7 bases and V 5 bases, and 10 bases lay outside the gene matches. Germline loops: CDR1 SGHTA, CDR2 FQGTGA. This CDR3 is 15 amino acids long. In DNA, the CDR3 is TGTGCCAGCAGCCCCGGGAGGGGCCGGGGTAATGAGCAGTTCTTC. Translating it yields CASSPGRGRGNEQFF.

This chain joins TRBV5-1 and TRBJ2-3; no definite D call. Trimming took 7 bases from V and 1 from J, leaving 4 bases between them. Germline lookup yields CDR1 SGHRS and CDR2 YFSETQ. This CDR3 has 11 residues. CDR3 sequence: CASVGTDTQYF. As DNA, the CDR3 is TGCGCCAGCGTAGGCACAGATACGCAGTATTTT. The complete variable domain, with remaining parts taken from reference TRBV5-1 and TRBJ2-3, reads KAGVTQTPRYLIKTRGQQVTLSCSPISGHRSVSWYQQTPGQGLQFLFEYFSETQRNKGNFPGRFSGRQFSNSRSEMNVSTLELGDSALYLCASVGTDTQYFGPGTRLTVL.

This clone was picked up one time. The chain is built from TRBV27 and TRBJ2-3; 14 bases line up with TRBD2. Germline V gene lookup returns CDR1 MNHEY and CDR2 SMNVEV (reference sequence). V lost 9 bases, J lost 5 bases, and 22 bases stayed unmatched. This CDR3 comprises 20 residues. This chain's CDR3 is CASTAGGLAGGRPQGDTQYF. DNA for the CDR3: TGTGCCAGTACAGCGGGAGGACTAGCGGGAGGACGTCCACAGGGAGATACGCAGTATTTT.